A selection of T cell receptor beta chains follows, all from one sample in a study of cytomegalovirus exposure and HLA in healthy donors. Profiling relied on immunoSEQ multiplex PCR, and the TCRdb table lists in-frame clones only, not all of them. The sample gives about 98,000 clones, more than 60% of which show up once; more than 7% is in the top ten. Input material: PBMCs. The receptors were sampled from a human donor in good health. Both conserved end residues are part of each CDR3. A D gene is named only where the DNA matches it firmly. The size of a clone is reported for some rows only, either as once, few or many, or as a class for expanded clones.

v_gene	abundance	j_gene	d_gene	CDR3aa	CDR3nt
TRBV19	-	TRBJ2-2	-	CASTSPEGAGELFF	TGTGCCAGTACAAGCCCGGAAGGGGCCGGGGAGCTGTTTTTT
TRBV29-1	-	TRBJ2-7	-	CSVDFAGQTYEQYF	TGCAGCGTTGACTTCGCGGGACAGACCTACGAGCAGTACTTC
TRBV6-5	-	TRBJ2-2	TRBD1	CASSRDRGTGELFF	TGTGCCAGCAGTCGGGACAGGGGGACCGGGGAGCTGTTTTTT
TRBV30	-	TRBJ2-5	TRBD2	CAWSEPRTSAQETQYF	TGTGCCTGGAGCGAACCTAGGACTAGCGCCCAAGAGACCCAGTACTTC
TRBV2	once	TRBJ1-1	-	CASRRRVGDTEAFF	TGTGCCAGCAGAAGGAGGGTGGGGGACACTGAAGCTTTCTTT
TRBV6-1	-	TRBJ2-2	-	CASSAGRNTGGLFF	TGTGCCAGCAGCGCGGGACGGAACACCGGGGGGCTGTTTTTT
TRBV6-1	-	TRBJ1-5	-	CASSDPRSLYNQPQHF	TGTGCCAGCAGTGATCCTAGGTCCCTTTACAATCAGCCCCAGCATTTT
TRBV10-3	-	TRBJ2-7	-	CAISEQQGSSYEQYF	TGTGCCATCAGTGAACAACAGGGTTCCTCCTACGAGCAGTACTTC
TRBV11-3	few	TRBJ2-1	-	CASSQMAGVDEQFF	TGTGCCAGCAGCCAGATGGCAGGGGTGGATGAGCAGTTCTTC
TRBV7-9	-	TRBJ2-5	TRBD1	CASSPGTGQETQYF	TGTGCCAGCAGCCCCGGGACAGGCCAAGAGACCCAGTACTTC
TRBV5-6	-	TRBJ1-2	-	CASSLTGTDGYTF	TGTGCCAGCAGCTTGACAGGGACGGATGGCTACACCTTC
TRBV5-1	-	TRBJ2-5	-	CASSPQGAGVETQYF	TGCGCCAGCAGCCCGCAGGGGGCGGGAGTTGAGACCCAGTACTTC
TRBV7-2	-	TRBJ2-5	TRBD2	CASSFGTSGSNRGETQYF	TGTGCCAGCAGCTTCGGTACTAGCGGGAGCAACCGGGGGGAGACCCAGTACTTC
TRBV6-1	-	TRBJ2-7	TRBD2	CATSPGTTREQYF	TGTGCCACTTCTCCCGGGACTACACGAGAGCAGTACTTC
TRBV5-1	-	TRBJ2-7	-	CASSLLSGNYEQYF	TGCGCCAGCAGCTTGTTGAGCGGTAACTACGAGCAGTACTTC
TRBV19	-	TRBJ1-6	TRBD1	CASRGQGKSPLHF	TGTGCCAGTAGGGGACAGGGAAAATCACCCCTCCACTTT
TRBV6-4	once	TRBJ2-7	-	CASTVQGFSYEQYF	TGTGCCAGCACCGTCCAGGGTTTCTCCTACGAGCAGTACTTC
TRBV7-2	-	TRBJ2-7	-	CASSRDSGSYEQYF	TGTGCCAGCAGCCGTGATAGCGGATCCTACGAGCAGTACTTC
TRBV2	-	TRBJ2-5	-	CASRRAIPQETQYF	TGTGCCAGCAGGAGGGCGATTCCACAAGAGACCCAGTACTTC
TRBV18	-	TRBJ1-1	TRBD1	CASSPSPTGAQTEAFF	TGTGCCAGCTCACCAAGCCCTACAGGGGCGCAAACTGAAGCTTTCTTT
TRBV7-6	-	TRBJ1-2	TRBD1	CASSLWASLGQGGYTF	TGTGCCAGCAGCTTATGGGCATCCTTAGGACAGGGCGGCTACACCTTC
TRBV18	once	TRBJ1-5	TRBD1	CASSPPGQGGNQPQHF	TGTGCCAGCTCACCACCGGGACAGGGGGGCAATCAGCCCCAGCATTTT
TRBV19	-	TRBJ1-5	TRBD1	CASSIEQGSRQPQHF	TGTGCCAGTAGTATAGAACAGGGGAGCAGGCAGCCCCAGCATTTT
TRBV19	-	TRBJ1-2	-	CASSIGSPRGISYGYTF	TGTGCCAGTAGTATAGGCAGCCCCAGGGGCATCAGCTATGGCTACACCTTC
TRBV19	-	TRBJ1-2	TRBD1	CASSPTQGANYGYTF	TGTGCCAGTAGTCCGACCCAGGGGGCGAACTATGGCTACACCTTC
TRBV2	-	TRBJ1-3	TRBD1	CASSVRTGGLSGNTIYF	TGTGCCAGCAGTGTCAGGACAGGGGGCCTCTCTGGAAACACCATATATTTT
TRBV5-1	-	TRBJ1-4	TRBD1	CASSRPGQGWGRSNEKLFF	TGCGCCAGCAGCCGACCGGGACAGGGGTGGGGGCGTTCTAATGAAAAACTGTTTTTT
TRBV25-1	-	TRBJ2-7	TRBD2	CATRLAGDFGEQYF	TGTGCCACTCGACTAGCGGGAGACTTCGGCGAGCAGTACTTC
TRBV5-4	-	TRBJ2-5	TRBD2	CASSPTSGAQETQYF	TGTGCCAGCAGCCCGACTAGCGGGGCACAAGAGACCCAGTACTTC